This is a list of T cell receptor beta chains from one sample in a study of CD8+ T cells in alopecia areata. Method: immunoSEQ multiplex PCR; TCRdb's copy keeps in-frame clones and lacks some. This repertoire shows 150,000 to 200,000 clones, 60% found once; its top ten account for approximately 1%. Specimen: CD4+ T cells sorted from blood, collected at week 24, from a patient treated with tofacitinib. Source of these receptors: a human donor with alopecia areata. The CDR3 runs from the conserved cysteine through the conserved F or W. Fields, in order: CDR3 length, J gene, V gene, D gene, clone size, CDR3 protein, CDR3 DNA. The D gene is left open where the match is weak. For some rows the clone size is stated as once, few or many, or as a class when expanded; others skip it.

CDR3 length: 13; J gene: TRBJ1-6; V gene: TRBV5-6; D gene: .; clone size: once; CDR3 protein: CASSERRDSPLHF; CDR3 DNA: TGTGCCAGCAGCGAAAGACGGGATTCACCCCTCCACTTT
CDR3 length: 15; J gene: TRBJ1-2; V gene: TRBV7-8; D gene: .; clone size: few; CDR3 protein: CASSRSSGAWNGYTF; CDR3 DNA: TGTGCCAGCAGCCGTTCCTCGGGGGCATGGAATGGCTACACCTTC
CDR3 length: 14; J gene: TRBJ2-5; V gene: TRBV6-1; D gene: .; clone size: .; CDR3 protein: CASSVDLGGETQYF; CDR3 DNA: TGTGCCAGCAGTGTGGACCTAGGGGGGGAGACCCAGTACTTC
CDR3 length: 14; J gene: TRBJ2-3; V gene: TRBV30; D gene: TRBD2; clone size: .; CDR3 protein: CAASSGLAGDTQYF; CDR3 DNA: TGTGCCGCGTCCTCTGGACTAGCTGGGGATACGCAGTATTTT
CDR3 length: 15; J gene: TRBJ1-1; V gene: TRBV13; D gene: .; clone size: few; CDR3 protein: CASSSAQKMNTEAFF; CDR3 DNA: TGTGCCAGCAGCTCCGCACAGAAGATGAACACTGAAGCTTTCTTT
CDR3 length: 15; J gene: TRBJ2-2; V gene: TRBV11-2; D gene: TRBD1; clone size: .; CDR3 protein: CASSLTGMDTGELFF; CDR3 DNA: TGTGCCAGCAGCTTGACAGGGATGGACACCGGGGAGCTGTTTTTT
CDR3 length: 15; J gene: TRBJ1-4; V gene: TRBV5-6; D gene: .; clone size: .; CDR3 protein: CASSLAGQGKEKLFF; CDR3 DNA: TGTGCCAGCAGCTTGGCCGGTCAGGGGAAGGAAAAACTGTTTTTT
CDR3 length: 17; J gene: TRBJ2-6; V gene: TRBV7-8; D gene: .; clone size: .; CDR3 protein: CASSLKEGLSGANVLTF; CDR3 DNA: TGTGCCAGCAGCTTAAAGGAAGGGCTCTCTGGGGCCAACGTCCTGACTTTC
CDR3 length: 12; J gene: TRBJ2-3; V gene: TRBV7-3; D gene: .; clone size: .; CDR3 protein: CASSLTQGTQYF; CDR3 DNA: TGTGCCAGCAGCTTAACGCAGGGTACGCAGTATTTT
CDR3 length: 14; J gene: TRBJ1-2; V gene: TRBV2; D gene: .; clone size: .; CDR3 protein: CASSEGDTRYGYTF; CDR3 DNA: TGTGCCAGCAGTGAAGGGGACACCCGATATGGCTACACCTTC
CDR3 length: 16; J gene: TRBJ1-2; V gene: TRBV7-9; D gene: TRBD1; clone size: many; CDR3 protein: CASSRDRNYLDYGYTF; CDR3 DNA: TGTGCCAGCAGCCGGGACAGGAACTATTTAGACTATGGCTACACCTTC
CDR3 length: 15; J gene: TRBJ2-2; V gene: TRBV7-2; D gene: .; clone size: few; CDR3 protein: CASSTDIGHPGELFF; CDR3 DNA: TGTGCCAGCAGCACAGATATCGGGCATCCCGGGGAGCTGTTTTTT
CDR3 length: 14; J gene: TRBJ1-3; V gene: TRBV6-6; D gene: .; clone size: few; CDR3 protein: CASSYSQPGNTIYF; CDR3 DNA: TGTGCCAGCAGTTACTCCCAACCTGGAAACACCATATATTTT
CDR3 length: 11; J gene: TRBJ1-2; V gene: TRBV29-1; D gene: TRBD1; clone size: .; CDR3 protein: CSVGQGLGYTF; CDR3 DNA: TGCAGCGTGGGACAGGGCTTGGGCTACACCTTC
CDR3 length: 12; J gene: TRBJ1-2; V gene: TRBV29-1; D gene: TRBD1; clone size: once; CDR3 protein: CSVADRANGYTF; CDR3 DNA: TGCAGCGTTGCGGACAGGGCAAATGGCTACACCTTC
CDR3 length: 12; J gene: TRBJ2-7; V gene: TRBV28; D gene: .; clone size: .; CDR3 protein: CASSLQGYEQYF; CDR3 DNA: TGTGCCAGCAGTTTGCAAGGATACGAGCAGTACTTC
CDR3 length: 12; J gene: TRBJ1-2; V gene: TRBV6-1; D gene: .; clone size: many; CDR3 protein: CACPDGIYGYTF; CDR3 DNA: TGTGCCTGCCCGGACGGAATCTATGGCTACACCTTC
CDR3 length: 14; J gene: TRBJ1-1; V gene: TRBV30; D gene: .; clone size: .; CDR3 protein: CAWRGGVGNTEAFF; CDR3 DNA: TGTGCCTGGAGGGGGGGTGTCGGGAACACTGAAGCTTTCTTT
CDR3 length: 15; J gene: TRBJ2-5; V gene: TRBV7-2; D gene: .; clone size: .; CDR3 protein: CASSLEALYPETQYF; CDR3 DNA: TGTGCCAGCAGCTTAGAAGCGTTGTATCCGGAGACCCAGTACTTC
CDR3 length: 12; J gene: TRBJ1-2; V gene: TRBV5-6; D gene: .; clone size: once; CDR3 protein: CASSGLTYGYTF; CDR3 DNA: TGTGCCAGCAGCGGCCTGACTTATGGCTACACCTTC
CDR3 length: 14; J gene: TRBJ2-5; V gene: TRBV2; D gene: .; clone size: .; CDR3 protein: CASSDGAGLETQYF; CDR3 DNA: TGTGCCAGCAGTGACGGGGCCGGGTTGGAGACCCAGTACTTC
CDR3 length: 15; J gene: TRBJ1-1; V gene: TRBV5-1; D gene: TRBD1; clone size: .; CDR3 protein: CASSPRQGENTEAFF; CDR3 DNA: TGCGCCAGCAGCCCGAGACAGGGGGAGAACACTGAAGCTTTCTTT
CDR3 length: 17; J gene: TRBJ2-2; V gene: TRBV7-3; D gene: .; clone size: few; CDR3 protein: CASSPALGRQNTGELFF; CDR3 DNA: TGTGCCAGCAGCCCAGCCTTGGGACGGCAAAACACCGGGGAGCTGTTTTTT